This T cell receptor (beta chain) was sequenced in a study of blood T cells in healthy people across ages. Study context: Template switching picked up about one barcoded beta molecule for each two T cells. The study, taken as a whole, reports: Unknown donor CMV status possibly confounded expanded clonotype changes.

PCR was performed a second time for about 6 to 11 cycles using a sample-barcoded 5' primer and a J-beta primer mix. TCRdb analysed the 5' RACE reads with MiXCR anew, one entry per CDR3 protein. This table holds 1.5 million or so distinct CDR3 sequences, roughly 45% found once. This clonotype was seen a few times. Its specificity is unknown. The sequence derives from a woman under 30 in good health. Sequencing was carried out using blood.

The CDR3 DNA is TGTGCCAGCAGTTTATGGACTAGCGTCGGAACCGTGAGCGAGCAGTACTTC. Encoded protein: CASSLWTSVGTVSEQYF. V and J are TRBV28 and TRBJ2-7; 8 positions match TRBD2. The V and J ends lost 0 bases and 6 bases, in that order; junction bases with no gene match: 13. Germline lookup yields CDR1 MDHEN and CDR2 SYDVKM. CDR3 length: 17 amino acids. Full variable domain (outside the CDR3, taken from reference TRBV28 and TRBJ2-7): DVKVTQSSRYLVKRTGEKVFLECVQDMDHENMFWYRQDPGLGLRLIYFSYDVKMKEKGDIPEGYSVSREKKERFSLILESASTNQTSMYLCASSLWTSVGTVSEQYFGPGTRLTVT.